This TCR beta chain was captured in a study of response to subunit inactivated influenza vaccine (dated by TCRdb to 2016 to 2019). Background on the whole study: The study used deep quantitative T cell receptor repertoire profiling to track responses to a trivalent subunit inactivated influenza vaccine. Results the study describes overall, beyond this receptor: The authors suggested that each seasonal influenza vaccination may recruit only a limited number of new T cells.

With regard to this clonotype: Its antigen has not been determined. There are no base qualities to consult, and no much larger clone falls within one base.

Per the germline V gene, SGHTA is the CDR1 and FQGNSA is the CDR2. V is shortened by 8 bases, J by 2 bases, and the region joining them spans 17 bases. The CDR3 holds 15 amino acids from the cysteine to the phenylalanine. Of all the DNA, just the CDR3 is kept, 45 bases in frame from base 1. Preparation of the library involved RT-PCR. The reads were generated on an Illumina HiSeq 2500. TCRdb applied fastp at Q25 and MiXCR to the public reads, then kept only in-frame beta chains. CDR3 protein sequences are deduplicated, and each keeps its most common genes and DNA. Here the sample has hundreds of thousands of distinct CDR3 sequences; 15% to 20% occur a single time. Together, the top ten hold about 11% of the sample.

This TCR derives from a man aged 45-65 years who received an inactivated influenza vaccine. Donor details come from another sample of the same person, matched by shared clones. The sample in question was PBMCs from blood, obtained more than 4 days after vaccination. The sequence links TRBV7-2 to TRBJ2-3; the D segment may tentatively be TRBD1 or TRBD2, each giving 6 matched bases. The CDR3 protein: CASSGGGVSTDTQYF. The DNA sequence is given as TGTGCCAGCTCTGGGGGCGGGGTTTCCACAGATACGCAGTATTTT.